A selection of T cell receptor beta chains follows, all from one sample in a study of cytomegalovirus exposure and HLA in healthy donors. Generated by immunoSEQ multiplex PCR, the TCRdb table keeps only in-frame clones and is missing some. The sample lists about 160,000 clones, around three quarters occurring once. Sequencing input: PBMCs. The receptor set was obtained from a woman between 45 and 65 years old in good health and CMV-seropositive. Each CDR3 is given with its conserved first and last residue. Each record gives: clone size, D gene, J gene, V gene, CDR3 DNA, CDR3 protein. A D gene is named only where the DNA matches it firmly. Size values are once, few and many counts, or a class for expanded clones, and some rows have none.

.,TRBD1,TRBJ1-5,TRBV28,TGTGCCAGCAGCTCCGGACAGGGAGGACTCAATCAGCCCCAGCATTTT,CASSSGQGGLNQPQHF
.,.,TRBJ2-7,TRBV28,TGTGCCAGCAGTAGCCCAATTCAGGGGCCCTACGAGCAGTACTTC,CASSSPIQGPYEQYF
few,TRBD1,TRBJ1-2,TRBV19,TGTGCCAGTAGCCCCACCGCTGCACAGGGGCAAAACTATGGCTACACCTTC,CASSPTAAQGQNYGYTF
.,TRBD1,TRBJ1-2,TRBV29-1,TGCAGCGTTTATCTCGATAGACCCGGACAGGGCTCGGCGTATGGCTACACCTTC,CSVYLDRPGQGSAYGYTF
.,.,TRBJ2-7,TRBV7-2,TGTGCCAGCAGAAATACAGGGACCCACGAGCAGTACTTC,CASRNTGTHEQYF
.,.,TRBJ1-1,TRBV7-2,TGTGCCAGCAGCGCAAGGGAGGTGGACACTGAAGCTTTCTTT,CASSAREVDTEAFF
.,.,TRBJ1-1,TRBV15,TGTGCCACCAGCAGAGATGCAACATGGGGGGTTGCCACTGAAGCTTTCTTT,CATSRDATWGVATEAFF
few,.,TRBJ2-5,TRBV7-8,TGTGCCAGCAGCTTAGCCGGGGAGACCCAGTACTTC,CASSLAGETQYF
.,TRBD2,TRBJ2-5,TRBV28,TGTGCCAGCAGTTCGCTAGCGGGATCTGTACCAGAGACCCAGTACTTC,CASSSLAGSVPETQYF
.,.,TRBJ1-4,TRBV7-8,TGTGCCAGCAGCAGGGGGTCAGCTAATGAAAAACTGTTCTTT,CASSRGSANEKLFF
.,.,TRBJ1-1,TRBV7-2,TGTGCCAGCAGCTTACAACAGGTGAACACTGAAGCTTTCTTT,CASSLQQVNTEAFF
.,.,TRBJ1-2,TRBV28,TGTGCCAGCAACAATCGACGGGGTAACTATGGCTACACCTTC,CASNNRRGNYGYTF
.,.,TRBJ2-7,TRBV27,TGTGCCAGCAGTGTTACCGGGACATTCGCATACGAGCAGTACTTC,CASSVTGTFAYEQYF
.,TRBD1,TRBJ1-4,TRBV28,TGTGCCAGCAGTTTATTAGGGGGCCTGTTTTTT,CASSLLGGLFF
.,.,TRBJ1-2,TRBV28,TGTGCCAGCAGTTTTGGGCGGGACTATGGCTACACCTTC,CASSFGRDYGYTF
.,TRBD1,TRBJ2-7,TRBV4-3,TGCGCCAGCAGCCAAGCTATCTCCGGGACAGCTGACGAGCAGTACTTC,CASSQAISGTADEQYF
.,TRBD2,TRBJ2-7,TRBV20-1,TGCAGTGCTAGAGACGCAGGGACTACGTTCTTC,CSARDAGTTFF